This T cell receptor beta chain was sequenced during a study of cytomegalovirus exposure and HLA in healthy donors (dated by TCRdb to about 2017). A note on the overall study: An earlier analysis of roughly 610 of the donors reported over 250 Gb of sequence data and 95 million to 130 million unique TCR beta sequences obtained from about 170 million T cells. Around 300 gigabases of sequencing data and tens of millions of unique TCR sequences were included in an early release covering about 700 HLA-typed donors. Among the roughly 390 genotyped donors, around 79% belonged to the genetic ancestry cluster associated with self-reported Caucasian donors. The study aimed to test whether cataloging public T cell receptors could reveal signatures of past pathogen exposure. Using immunosequencing, the study profiled T cell repertoires from fewer than 850 subjects and related those repertoires to cytomegalovirus serostatus. Along with the roughly 610-subject first cohort, a separate validation cohort of over a hundred different subjects was used. The study combined high-throughput TCR immunosequencing, statistical association of individual TCRs with disease status, and machine learning to predict cytomegalovirus infection status. A later analysis re-analyzed previously published TCR beta repertoires from roughly 630 donors and added high-resolution HLA genotyping to study TCR occurrence patterns. Rather than drawing on any new phenotypic data, the later analysis identified candidate immune exposures from TCR beta sequences and the way those sequences occurred across donors. An earlier analysis of 500 to 650 of the donors applied high-throughput TCR beta sequencing to assess whether each TCR beta V gene segment acted as functional or pseudogenic. Donor age, sex, ethnicity and CMV serostatus were compiled together with the repertoire data. A later genetic analysis used genome-wide SNP genotypes for about three fifths of the roughly 700 donors, treating that subset as a discovery cohort. Every discovery cohort repertoire had been produced on one sequencing platform. HLA typing included class I and class II loci at four-digit resolution. The number of donors typed differed by locus, with roughly 620-640 for A, B, C, DRB1 and DQB1, around 500 for DQA1, over 600 for DPA1, and under 490 for DPB1. Four to six DR-DQ haplotypes were handled as single units for association and clustering, since linkage in the cohort was strong. Among around 400 genotyped donors of the cohort, an average of 235,054 unique TCR beta nucleotide sequences were sequenced per donor, around 18% of them non-productive.

The CDR3 contains 13 residues, cysteine and phenylalanine counted. Here the CDR3 DNA is all that survives: 39 bases in frame from base 1. CDR1 and CDR2, looked up from the germline V gene (reference sequence), are LNHDA and SQIVND. V is trimmed back by 6 bases and J by 3 bases, and the junction contains 3 bases that no gene match accounts for. Receptors were amplified or captured by the immunoSEQ multiplex PCR assay. For the multiplex PCR, a mixture combining 60 forward primers for TCR Vbeta segments and 13 reverse primers for TCR Jbeta segments was used. Amplification of the CDR3 region of rearranged TCR beta genes was performed with a multiplex PCR assay on genomic DNA. The Illumina HiSeq System was used to sequence the amplified TCR beta libraries as 87-base-pair reads. In the paper's pipeline: A later analysis counted about 80 million unique TCR beta chains across the 670 or so repertoires, and 9.5 million to 11 million of these chains were shared by at least two donors. Raw reads were error-corrected and collapsed into unique sequences with a nearest-neighbor algorithm that merged closely related sequences to remove PCR and sequencing errors. Alignment of CDR3 sequences to IMGT reference sequences was used to assign V, D and J gene segments. For a sequence to be retained, at least a six-nucleotide match to both a V gene segment and a J gene segment was required. A rearrangement was called productive if the CDR3 had no stop codons and remained in frame with V and J, and every other rearrangement was called non-productive. Following IMGT convention, CDR3 was defined as the stretch from the second conserved V-encoded cysteine up to the conserved J-encoded phenylalanine. Sequences without an unambiguous match to a single V gene segment were excluded from the earlier analysis of 587 of the donors. An earlier analysis of 587 of the donors classified V segments as functional when productive rearrangements were above 56.7% and as segregating when the standard deviation between donors was above 5%. A statistical classification framework was built for diagnosing cytomegalovirus status from the catalog of TCR beta chain sequences. In a later analysis, TCR nucleotide sequences were compared against IMGT/GENE-DB human TR gene sequences so that V and J genes could be assigned. In a later analysis, CDR3 sequences and most-parsimonious VDJ recombination scenarios were assigned using the TCRdist pipeline. In a later analysis, each TCR beta chain was defined by its CDR3 amino acid sequence together with its V-gene family, and reads lacking a unique V-gene family were excluded. A later analysis removed 500 to 650 highly shared, low-generation-probability nucleotide sequences to deal with suspected cross-contamination and a sequencing artifact. In a later analysis, a clonal expansion index was calculated for each public chain from normalized within-repertoire ranks of inferred template counts. Generation probabilities in a later analysis came from a VDJ recombination model fitted to out-of-frame rearrangements, and those results were checked against IGoR. Hypergeometric tests were used in a later analysis to score TCR-TCR, TCR-HLA and TCR-CMV co-occurrence, with a repertoire-size bias correction applied to the TCR pairs. To estimate false discovery rates, a later analysis permuted the HLA or CMV assignments 20 times. In a later analysis, co-occurring TCRs were grouped using DBSCAN, and TCRdist sequence similarity was added for clustering within HLA-allele-positive subsets. For co-occurrence clustering, repertoires with fewer than 30,000 or more than 120,000 public chains were excluded, along with 4 to 6 repertoires with anomalous nucleotide sharing. In TCRdb, the immuneACCESS table is reduced to in-frame sequences with V and J assigned. These tables do not hold every clone; where another copy was compared, an unresolved V gene accounts for under half, and the others remain unexplained. The D gene and trimming were derived from the DNA, and the V and J assignments and clone size from that table. The sample table records some 110,000 clones; 50% to 70% of these occur just once. Roughly 9% of the sample is in the top ten clones.

The cohort was made up of hundreds of healthy bone marrow donors. All cohort members were sampled while nominally healthy, although unrecorded immune exposures were likely present. The donor was CMV seropositive and belonged to the group of more than 250 seropositive cohort members. A peripheral blood sample was collected from each donor, and TCR beta sequencing was performed on peripheral blood mononuclear cells. The Qiagen DNeasy Blood Extraction Kit was used to extract genomic DNA from the blood cell samples. The full study reports these points: Correlated functional status among segregating V segments might reflect linkage disequilibrium, but an unknown experimental factor could not be ruled out. The 87-base-pair reads could not distinguish some IMGT-functional V segments, including TRBV6-2 and TRBV6-3, so those segments were excluded. Broadly in line with IMGT annotations, most TCR beta V segments showed up in productive rearrangements about 87% or about 30% of the time in an earlier analysis of roughly 590 of the donors. A few of the identified cytomegalovirus-associated TCR beta chains were confirmed in vitro to be specific for cytomegalovirus antigens. According to a later analysis, parvovirus B19, influenza, CMV and Epstein-Barr virus appeared linked to several top co-occurrence clusters. The only immune exposure information available for the cohort was CMV serostatus. The authors suggested that the approach could potentially be generalized to other disease states and immunological phenotypes. The presence/absence analyses assumed that sequencing depth was roughly uniform across donors, and that assumption may not be true. In a later analysis, HLA-associated TCR beta chains were found to be more clonally expanded and to have lower generation probabilities than equally common non-associated chains. The cohort was sequenced for TCR beta chains only, and without alpha or paired-chain data the features that could be detected were limited. A later genetic analysis reported fewer N-insertions in productive TCRs among donors in an Asian-associated ancestry cluster than the 666-donor mean. Assigning TCR associations to individual alleles was difficult when HLA alleles, especially DR and DQ, strongly co-occurred. In a later analysis, about 16,000 TCR beta sequences were associated with specific HLA alleles at a false discovery rate of 0.05. Some 15 rarely observed V segments, including chromosome 9 orphons, were excluded from the earlier analysis of approximately 500 of the donors because counts were too low. The study listed around 160 TCR beta chains as associated with cytomegalovirus. Because HLA typing was missing for some donors at each locus, association tests included only the typed subset. A later analysis found that most CMV-associated TCR beta chains appeared HLA-restricted, with HLA associations seemingly driven largely by CMV exposure. In a later genetic analysis, a missense DCLRE1C variant was associated with V-gene and J-gene trimming of TCR beta chains, and the association was replicated in an independent cohort. According to a later analysis, TCR association rates differed among HLA loci, with DRB1 alleles showing the most associated TCRs and HLA-C alleles showing the fewest. In both the original and validation cohorts, the classifier was reported to diagnose cytomegalovirus status with high specificity and sensitivity. A further reported finding was that TCR beta sequences accurately predicted the HLA-A and HLA-B alleles for most subjects in the first cohort. While some public TCRs were present in many individuals, most TCR sequences turned up only very rarely across donors. A cluster of highly shared sequence variants was judged likely to be a technical artifact of the sequencing pipeline.

This clone was recorded a few times. No antigen is known for it. No qualities accompany the bases; no much larger clone lies one base away. Recombination linked TRBV19 to TRBJ2-7; 9 central nucleotides agree with TRBD1. The source material was PBMCs. This clonotype originated in a woman aged 40 to 50 in good health and CMV-seropositive. The bases read TGTGCCAGTAGGGGACAGGGTGACTACGAGCAGTACTTC. It is translated as CASRGQGDYEQYF. When the CDR3 is completed using the reference TRBV19 and TRBJ2-7 genes on either side, the full variable domain is DGGITQSPKYLFRKEGQNVTLSCEQNLNHDAMYWYRQDPGQGLRLIYYSQIVNDFQKGDIAEGYSVSREKKESFPLTVTSAQKNPTAFYLCASRGQGDYEQYFGPGTRLTVT.